These 11 T cell receptor beta chains were sequenced from one sample in a study of STAT3 mutations in large granular lymphocyte leukemia. These TCRs are of unknown antigen specificity. TCRdb's copy holds only in-frame clones and misses some; the assay was immunoSEQ multiplex PCR. Here the sample spans about 15,000 clones, around 90% being singletons. Study observations and caveats: Every T-cell large granular lymphocyte leukemia patient had at least one immunodominant TCR beta clonotype.

Sequenced material: peripheral blood mononuclear cells. These receptors were collected from a middle-aged man with T-cell large granular lymphocyte leukemia. Some clones in this sample may be carry-over from other donors' samples.

This chain links TRBV5-8 with TRBJ2-5, with D possibly being TRBD2 (7 bases). V lost 3 bases and J lost 3, with 12 bases in between. The CDR3 contains 14 residues. Germline V CDR1 and CDR2: SGHTS, YDEGEE. CDR3 coding DNA: TGTGCCAGCAGCTCGAGGGGGGGCGAAGAGACCCAGTACTTC. It yields the protein CASSSRGGEETQYF.

CDR3 in amino acids: CASSQDRGRYNSPLHF. CDR3 in DNA: TGTGCCAGCAGCCAAGACAGGGGCAGGTATAATTCACCCCTCCACTTT. The genes are TRBV7-9 and TRBJ1-6; 8 bases are a match to TRBD1. Losses at the gene ends were 5 bases for V and 4 bases for J; bases not matched to a gene: 7. The CDR3 sequence is 16 residues long. Germline loops: CDR1 SEHNR, CDR2 FQNEAQ (reference sequence).

The J gene is TRBJ2-7, the V gene TRBV10-3; 7 nucleotides line up with TRBD1. Germline CDR1 reads ENHRY; CDR2 reads SYGVKD. With 2 bases clipped from V and 11 bases from J, the junction kept 6 bases outside the gene matches. CDR3 length: 12 amino acids. Here the CDR3 reads CAISEEGDREYF. The CDR3 bases are TGTGCCATCAGTGAGGAGGGCGACAGGGAGTACTTC.

The V and J genes are TRBV5-1 and TRBJ1-1; a weak D match, TRBD1 (5 bases). The CDR3 runs to 13 residues. The V gene lost 0 bases and the J gene lost 5 bases, with 8 bases spanning the gap. Germline CDR1 is SGHRS and CDR2 is YFSETQ. The CDR3 here is CASSLGGGTEAFF. The CDR3 region has the DNA TGCGCCAGCAGCTTGGGTGGGGGGACTGAAGCTTTCTTT.

The chain has TRBV5-5 and TRBJ1-2; D call uncertain. CDR1 is SGHKS and CDR2 is YYEKEE in the germline V gene (reference sequence). The V end was cut by 4 bases, the J end by 4 bases, with 11 bases between. CDR3 length: 13 residues. In DNA, the CDR3 is TGTGCCAGCAGCCCAGACGGGATCTATGGCTACACCTTC. This encodes CASSPDGIYGYTF.

V usage is TRBV7-2 and J usage is TRBJ1-1; the D gene is possibly TRBD1 (6 bases). Looked up from germline, CDR1 is SGHTA and CDR2 is FQGNSA. This CDR3 is built from 14 residues. V shed 3 bases and J shed 5 bases, with 13 bases lying between them. Here the CDR3 DNA reads TGTGCCAGCAGCTTGGCAGGGGTGTCAACTGAAGCTTTCTTT. This sequence encodes CASSLAGVSTEAFF.

This clone was detected only a few times. This rearrangement joins TRBV2 to TRBJ2-5; no firm D call. With 7 bases removed from V and 5 bases from J, the gap between germline ends came to 11 bases. Per the germline V gene, CDR1 is SNHLY and CDR2 is FYNNEI. This CDR3 contains 12 residues. The CDR3 nucleotides read TGTGCCAGCACACCCGAGAGGGAGACCCAGTACTTC. It is translated as CASTPERETQYF.

The J gene is TRBJ2-3, the V gene TRBV29-1; D gene unclear. This CDR3 has 13 amino acids. Trimming took 6 bases from V and 0 from J, leaving 10 bases between them. The germline V gene encodes CDR1 SQVTM and CDR2 ANQGSEA. CDR3 DNA: TGCAGCGTAGAGGCTAGGAGCACAGATACGCAGTATTTT. The encoded protein is CSVEARSTDTQYF.

The gene calls are TRBV5-1 and TRBJ2-7; the D call may be TRBD1 or TRBD2 (5 bases each). Per the germline V gene, CDR1 is SGHRS and CDR2 is YFSETQ. The V end was cut by 4 bases, the J end by 7 bases, with 27 bases between. The CDR3 has 17 amino acids. Written as DNA, the CDR3 is TGCGCCAGCAGCATGGAATCCGGGACGGTAAGGACGTGGGAGCAGTACTTC. Protein: CASSMESGTVRTWEQYF.

The V gene is TRBV30, the J gene TRBJ2-7; D is undetermined. V was clipped by 3 bases and J by 1 base, with 10 bases between them. This CDR3 comprises 13 residues. Germline V gene sequence: CDR1 GTSNPN, CDR2 SVGIG (reference sequence). DNA for the CDR3: TGTGCCTGGAGGGGTCTGGGGTCCTACGAGCAGTACTTC. Translated: CAWRGLGSYEQYF.

CDR3 in DNA: TGTGCCAGCAGCTTAACAACAGAGGGTTCACCCCTCCACTTT. Translating it yields CASSLTTEGSPLHF. The chain recombines TRBV7-9 with TRBJ1-6; D gene unclear. The CDR3 has 14 amino acids. V gave up 2 bases and J gave up 9 bases, with 11 bases separating them. In germline, CDR1 is SEHNR, CDR2 FQNEAQ (reference sequence).